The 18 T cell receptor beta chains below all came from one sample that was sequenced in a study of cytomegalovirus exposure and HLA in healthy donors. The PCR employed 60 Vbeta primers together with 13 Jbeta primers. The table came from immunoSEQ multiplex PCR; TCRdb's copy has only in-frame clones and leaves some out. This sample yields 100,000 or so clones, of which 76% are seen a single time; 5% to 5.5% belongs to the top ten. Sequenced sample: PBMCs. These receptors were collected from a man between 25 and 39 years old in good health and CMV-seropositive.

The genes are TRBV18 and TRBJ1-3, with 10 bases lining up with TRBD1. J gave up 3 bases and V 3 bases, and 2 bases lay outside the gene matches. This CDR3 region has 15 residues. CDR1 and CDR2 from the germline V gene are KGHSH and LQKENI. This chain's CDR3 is CASSPGQGVGNTIYF. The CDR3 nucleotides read TGTGCCAGCTCACCCGGACAGGGGGTTGGAAACACCATATATTTT.

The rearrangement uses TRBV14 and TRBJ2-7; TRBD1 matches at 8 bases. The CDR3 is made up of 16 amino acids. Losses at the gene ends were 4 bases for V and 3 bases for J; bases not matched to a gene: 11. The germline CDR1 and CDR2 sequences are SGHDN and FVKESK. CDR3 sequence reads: CASSRTQGANFYEQYF. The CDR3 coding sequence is TGTGCCAGCAGCCGAACCCAGGGGGCGAATTTCTACGAGCAGTACTTC. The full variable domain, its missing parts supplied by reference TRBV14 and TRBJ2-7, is EAGVTQFPSHSVIEKGQTVTLRCDPISGHDNLYWYRRVMGKEIKFLLHFVKESKQDESGMPNNRFLAERTGGTYSTLKVQPAELEDSGVYFCASSRTQGANFYEQYFGPGTRLTVT.

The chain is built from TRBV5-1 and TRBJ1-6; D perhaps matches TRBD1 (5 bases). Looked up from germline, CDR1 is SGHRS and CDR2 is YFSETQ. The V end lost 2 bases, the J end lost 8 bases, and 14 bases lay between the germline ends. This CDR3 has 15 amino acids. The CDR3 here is CASSFVGRAHSPLHF. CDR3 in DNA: TGCGCCAGCAGCTTCGTCGGCAGGGCTCATTCACCCCTCCACTTT.

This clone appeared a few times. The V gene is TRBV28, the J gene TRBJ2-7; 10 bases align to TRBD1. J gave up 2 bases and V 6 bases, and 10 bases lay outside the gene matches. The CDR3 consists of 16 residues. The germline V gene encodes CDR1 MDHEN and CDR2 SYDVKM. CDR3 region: CASSPTGTGDTYEQYF. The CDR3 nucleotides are TGTGCCAGCAGCCCGACCGGGACAGGGGATACCTACGAGCAGTACTTC.

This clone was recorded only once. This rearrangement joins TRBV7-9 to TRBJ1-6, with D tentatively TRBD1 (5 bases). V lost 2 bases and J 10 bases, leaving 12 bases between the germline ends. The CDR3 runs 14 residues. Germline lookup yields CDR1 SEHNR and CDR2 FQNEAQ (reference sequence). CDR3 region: CASSLNGRGSPLHF. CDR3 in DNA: TGTGCCAGCAGCTTAAACGGGAGGGGATCACCCCTCCACTTT.

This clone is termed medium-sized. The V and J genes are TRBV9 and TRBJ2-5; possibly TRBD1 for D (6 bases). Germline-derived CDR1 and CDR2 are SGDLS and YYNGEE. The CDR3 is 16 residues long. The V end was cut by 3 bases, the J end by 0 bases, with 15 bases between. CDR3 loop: CASSAPVAGDQETQYF. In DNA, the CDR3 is TGTGCCAGCAGCGCCCCTGTGGCAGGGGACCAAGAGACCCAGTACTTC.

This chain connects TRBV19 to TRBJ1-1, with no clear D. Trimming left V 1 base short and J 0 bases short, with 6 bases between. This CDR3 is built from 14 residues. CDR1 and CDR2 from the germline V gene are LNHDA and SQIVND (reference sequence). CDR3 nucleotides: TGTGCCAGTAGTATAGTAAAAATGAACACTGAAGCTTTCTTT. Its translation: CASSIVKMNTEAFF. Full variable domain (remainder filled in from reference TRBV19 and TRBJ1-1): DGGITQSPKYLFRKEGQNVTLSCEQNLNHDAMYWYRQDPGQGLRLIYYSQIVNDFQKGDIAEGYSVSREKKESFPLTVTSAQKNPTAFYLCASSIVKMNTEAFFGQGTRLTVV.

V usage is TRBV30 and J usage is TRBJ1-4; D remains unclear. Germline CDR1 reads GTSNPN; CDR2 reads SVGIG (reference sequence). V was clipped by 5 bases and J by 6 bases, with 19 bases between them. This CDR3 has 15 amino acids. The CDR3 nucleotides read TGTGCCTGGGGGCACCCCTCCGGGGAAGATGAAAAACTGTTTTTT. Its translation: CAWGHPSGEDEKLFF.

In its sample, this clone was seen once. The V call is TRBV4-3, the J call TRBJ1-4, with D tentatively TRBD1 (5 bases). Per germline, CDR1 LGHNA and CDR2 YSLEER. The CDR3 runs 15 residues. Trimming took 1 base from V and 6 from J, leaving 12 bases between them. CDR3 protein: CASSQGGEKDEKLFF. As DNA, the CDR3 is TGCGCCAGCAGCCAAGGGGGGGAGAAAGATGAAAAACTGTTTTTT.

CDR3 in amino acids: CASSESGRELLYEQFF. The CDR3, as DNA: TGCGCCAGCAGCGAATCAGGACGGGAGTTACTCTATGAGCAGTTCTTC. The chain is built from TRBV5-1 and TRBJ2-1; D may be TRBD2 (6 bases). The CDR3 extends over 16 amino acids. The V end was cut by 4 bases, the J end by 8 bases, with 22 bases between. The germline V gene encodes CDR1 SGHRS and CDR2 YFSETQ.

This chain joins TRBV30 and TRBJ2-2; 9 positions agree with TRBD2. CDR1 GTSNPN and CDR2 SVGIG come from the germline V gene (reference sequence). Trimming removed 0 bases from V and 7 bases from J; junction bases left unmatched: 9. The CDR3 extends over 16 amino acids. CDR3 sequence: CAWSVAAGGRGGELFF. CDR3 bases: TGTGCCTGGAGTGTAGCGGCGGGAGGGAGGGGCGGGGAGCTGTTTTTT.

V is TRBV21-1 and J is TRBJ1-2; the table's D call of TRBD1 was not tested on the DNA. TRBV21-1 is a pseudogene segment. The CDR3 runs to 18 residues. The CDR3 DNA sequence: TGTGCCAGCAGCGAAAAATTGGGGTCGGGACAGGGCTACTATGGCTACACCTTC. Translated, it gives CASSEKLGSGQGYYGYTF.

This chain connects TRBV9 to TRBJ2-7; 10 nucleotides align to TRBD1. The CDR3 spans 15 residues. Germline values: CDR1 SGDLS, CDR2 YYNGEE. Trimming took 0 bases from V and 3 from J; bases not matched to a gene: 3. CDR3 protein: CASSVGGDRGYEQYF. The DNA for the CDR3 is TGTGCCAGCAGCGTAGGGGGGGACAGGGGCTACGAGCAGTACTTC.

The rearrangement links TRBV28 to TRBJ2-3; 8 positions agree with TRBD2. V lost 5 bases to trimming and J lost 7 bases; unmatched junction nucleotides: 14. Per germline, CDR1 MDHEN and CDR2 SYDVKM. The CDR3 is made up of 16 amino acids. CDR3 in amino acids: CASSPFGGAGVNTQYF. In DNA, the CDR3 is TGTGCCAGCAGTCCCTTCGGGGGGGCGGGAGTAAATACGCAGTATTTT.

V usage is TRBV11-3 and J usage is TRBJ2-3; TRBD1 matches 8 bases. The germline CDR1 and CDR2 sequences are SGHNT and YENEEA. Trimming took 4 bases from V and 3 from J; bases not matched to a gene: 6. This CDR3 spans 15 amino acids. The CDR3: CASSSRTGKTDTQYF. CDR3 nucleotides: TGTGCCAGCAGCTCCCGGACAGGGAAAACAGATACGCAGTATTTT.

CDR3 in amino acids: CASSEIGPRGRYEQYV. DNA of the CDR3: TGTGCCAGCAGTGAAATAGGTCCCAGGGGCCGCTACGAGCAGTACGTC. The gene calls are TRBV2 and TRBJ2-7; D is perhaps TRBD1 (6 bases). The CDR3 has 16 amino acids. CDR1 SNHLY and CDR2 FYNNEI come from the germline V gene. Trimming shortened V by 2 bases and J by 3 bases, and 17 bases separated the two germline ends.

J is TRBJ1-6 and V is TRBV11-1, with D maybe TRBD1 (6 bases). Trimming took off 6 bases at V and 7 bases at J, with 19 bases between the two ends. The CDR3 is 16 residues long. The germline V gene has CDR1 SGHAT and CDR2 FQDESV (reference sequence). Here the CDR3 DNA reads TGTGCCAGCAGTCGGTCCGGGACACAACAAAATTCACCCCTCCACTTT. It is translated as CASSRSGTQQNSPLHF.

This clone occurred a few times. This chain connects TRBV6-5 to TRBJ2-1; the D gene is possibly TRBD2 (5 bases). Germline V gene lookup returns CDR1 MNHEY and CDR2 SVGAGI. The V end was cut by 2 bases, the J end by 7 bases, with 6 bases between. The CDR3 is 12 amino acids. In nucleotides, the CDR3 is TGTGCCAGCAGTTACGCGGGTAATGAGCAGTTCTTC. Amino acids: CASSYAGNEQFF.